Listed below are T cell receptor beta chains from one sample, sequenced in a study of T cells in Graves' hyperthyroidism and ophthalmopathy. TCRdb re-called the multiplex PCR reads through MiXCR, storing one row per CDR3 protein. Altogether under 250,000 distinct CDR3 sequences are present, almost 25% being singletons, with the ten largest covering approximately 32%. What was sequenced was blood. These receptors were obtained from a woman in her forties with Graves' ophthalmopathy. Each CDR3 is given with its conserved first and last residue. D genes are given only for firm matches.

TRBJ2-5 | TRBD1 | TRBV19 | CATNRQGHETQYF
TRBJ2-7 | TRBD2 | TRBV6-5 | CASSYSAREEPYEQYF
TRBJ1-1 | TRBD1 | TRBV28 | CASSPSGGMNTEAFF
TRBJ2-7 | TRBD2 | TRBV6-5 | CASSYRLAGYEQYF
TRBJ2-7 | TRBD1 | TRBV24-1 | CATSDERGDRGEQYF
TRBJ1-2 | . | TRBV5-4 | CASRSSVHYGYTF
TRBJ2-7 | TRBD2 | TRBV6-2/TRBV6-3 | CASNWTSGKSYEQYF
TRBJ2-4 | . | TRBV6-1 | CASSEGTQGIQYF
TRBJ1-2 | . | TRBV20-1 | CSASASGYGYTF
TRBJ2-7 | . | TRBV11-2 | CASSLVPSLAETYEQYF
TRBJ2-7 | TRBD2 | TRBV5-1 | CASSLRLAGSYEQYF
TRBJ2-7 | TRBD1 | TRBV5-1 | CASRPPGQGPGEQYF
TRBJ1-1 | TRBD1 | TRBV10-3 | CAINGQAGNTEAFF